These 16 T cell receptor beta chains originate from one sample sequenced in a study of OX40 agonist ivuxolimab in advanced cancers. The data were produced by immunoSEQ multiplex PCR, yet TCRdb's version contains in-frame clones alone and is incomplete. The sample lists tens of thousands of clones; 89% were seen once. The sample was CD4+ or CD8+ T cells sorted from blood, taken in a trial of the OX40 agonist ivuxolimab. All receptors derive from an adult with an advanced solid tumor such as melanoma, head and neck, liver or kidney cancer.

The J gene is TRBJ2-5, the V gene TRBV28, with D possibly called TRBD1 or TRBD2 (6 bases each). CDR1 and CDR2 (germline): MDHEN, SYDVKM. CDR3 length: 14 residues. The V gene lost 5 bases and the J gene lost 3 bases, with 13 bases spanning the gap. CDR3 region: CASSPGGPEETQYF. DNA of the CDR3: TGTGCCAGCAGTCCTGGGGGGCCCGAAGAGACCCAGTACTTC.

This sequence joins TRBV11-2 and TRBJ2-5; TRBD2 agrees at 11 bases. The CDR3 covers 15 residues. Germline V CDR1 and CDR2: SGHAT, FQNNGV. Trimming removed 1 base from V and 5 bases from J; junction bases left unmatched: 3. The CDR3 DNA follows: TGTGCCAGCAGCTTAGGTCGGACTAGCGGGGAGACCCAGTACTTC. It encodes CASSLGRTSGETQYF.

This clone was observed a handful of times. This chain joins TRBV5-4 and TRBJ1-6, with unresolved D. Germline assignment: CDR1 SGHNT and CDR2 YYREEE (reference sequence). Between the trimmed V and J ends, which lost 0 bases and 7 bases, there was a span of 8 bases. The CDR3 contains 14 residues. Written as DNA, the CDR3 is TGTGCCAGCAGCTTGGAACAGCGAAATTCACCCCTCCACTTT. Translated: CASSLEQRNSPLHF.

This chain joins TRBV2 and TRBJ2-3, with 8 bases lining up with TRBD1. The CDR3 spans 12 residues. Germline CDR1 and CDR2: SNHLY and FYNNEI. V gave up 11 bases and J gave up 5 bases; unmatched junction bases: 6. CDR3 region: CAGQGFIDTQYF. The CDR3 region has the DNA TGTGCCGGACAGGGTTTCATAGATACGCAGTATTTT. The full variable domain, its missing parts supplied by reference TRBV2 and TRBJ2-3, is EPEVTQTPSHQVTQMGQEVILRCVPISNHLYFYWYRQILGQKVEFLVSFYNNEISEKSEIFDDQFSVERPDGSNFTLKIRSTKLEDSAMYFCAGQGFIDTQYFGPGTRLTVL.

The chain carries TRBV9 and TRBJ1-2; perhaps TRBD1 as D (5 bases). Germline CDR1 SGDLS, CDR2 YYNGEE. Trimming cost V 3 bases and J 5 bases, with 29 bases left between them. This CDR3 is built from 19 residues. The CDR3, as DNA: TGTGCCAGCAGCGGAACCGGCCAGGGAGCTCATTCCGGGGGTTATGGCTACACCTTC. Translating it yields CASSGTGQGAHSGGYGYTF.

CDR3 coding DNA: TGTGCCAGCTCACCAGCGAATCAAGAGACCCAGTACTTC. It translates to CASSPANQETQYF. The chain carries TRBV18 and TRBJ2-5; D is unclear. Trimming cost V 2 bases and J 2 bases, with 6 bases left between them. Per the germline V gene, CDR1 is KGHSH and CDR2 is LQKENI. This CDR3 is built from 13 residues.

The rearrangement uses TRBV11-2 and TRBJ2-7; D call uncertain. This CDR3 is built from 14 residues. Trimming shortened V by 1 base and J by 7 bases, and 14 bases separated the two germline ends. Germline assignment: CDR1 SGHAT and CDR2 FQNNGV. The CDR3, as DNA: TGTGCCAGCAGCTTAGGAACGGATACGGGTGAGCAGTACTTC. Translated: CASSLGTDTGEQYF. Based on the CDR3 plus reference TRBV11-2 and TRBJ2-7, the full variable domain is EAGVAQSPRYKIIEKRQSVAFWCNPISGHATLYWYQQILGQGPKLLIQFQNNGVVDDSQLPKDRFSAERLKGVDSTLKIQPAKLEDSAVYLCASSLGTDTGEQYFGPGTRLTVT.

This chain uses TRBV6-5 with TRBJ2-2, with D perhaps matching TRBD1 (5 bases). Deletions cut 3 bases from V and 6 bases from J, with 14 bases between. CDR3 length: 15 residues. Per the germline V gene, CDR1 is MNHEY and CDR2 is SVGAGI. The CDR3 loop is CASSYQGRVPGELFF. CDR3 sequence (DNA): TGTGCCAGCAGTTATCAGGGTCGGGTCCCCGGGGAGCTGTTTTTT.

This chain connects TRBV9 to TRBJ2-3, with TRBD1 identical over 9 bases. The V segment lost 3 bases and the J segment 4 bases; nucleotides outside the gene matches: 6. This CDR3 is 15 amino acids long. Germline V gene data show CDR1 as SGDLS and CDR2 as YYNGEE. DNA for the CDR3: TGTGCCAGCAGCGATGGGACAGGGAGGCCAGATACGCAGTATTTT. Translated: CASSDGTGRPDTQYF.

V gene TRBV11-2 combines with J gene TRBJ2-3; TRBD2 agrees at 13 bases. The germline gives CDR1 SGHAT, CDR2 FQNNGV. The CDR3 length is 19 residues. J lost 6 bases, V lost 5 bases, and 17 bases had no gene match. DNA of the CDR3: TGTGCCAGCAGCCCCGCGCGGGGACTAGCGGGGTTATCCCGGGATACGCAGTATTTT. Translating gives CASSPARGLAGLSRDTQYF.

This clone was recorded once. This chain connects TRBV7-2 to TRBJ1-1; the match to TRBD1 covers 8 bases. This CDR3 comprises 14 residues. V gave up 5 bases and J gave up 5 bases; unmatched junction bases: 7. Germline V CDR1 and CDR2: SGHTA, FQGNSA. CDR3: CASSRDRGGTEAFF. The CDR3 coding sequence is TGTGCCAGCAGCCGAGACAGGGGAGGAACTGAAGCTTTCTTT.

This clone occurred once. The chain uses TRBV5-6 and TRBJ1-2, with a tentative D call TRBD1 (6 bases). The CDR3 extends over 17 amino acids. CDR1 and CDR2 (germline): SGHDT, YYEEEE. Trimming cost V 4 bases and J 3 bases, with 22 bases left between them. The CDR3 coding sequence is TGTGCCAGCAGCGGAGACAGGACCACAATGACGCACTATGGCTACACCTTC. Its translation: CASSGDRTTMTHYGYTF.

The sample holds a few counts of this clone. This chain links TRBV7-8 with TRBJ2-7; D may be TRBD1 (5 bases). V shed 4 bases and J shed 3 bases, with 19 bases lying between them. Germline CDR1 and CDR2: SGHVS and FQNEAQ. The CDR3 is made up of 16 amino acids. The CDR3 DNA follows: TGTGCCAGCAGCTCAGGCCCCAGGGTGAGCATCTACGAGCAGTACTTC. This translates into CASSSGPRVSIYEQYF.

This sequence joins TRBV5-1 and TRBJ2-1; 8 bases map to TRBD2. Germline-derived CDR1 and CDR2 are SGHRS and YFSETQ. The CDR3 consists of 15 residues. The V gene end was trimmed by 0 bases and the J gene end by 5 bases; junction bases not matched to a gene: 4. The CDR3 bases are TGCGCCAGCAGCTTGGTGAGCGGGAGAAACAATGAGCAGTTCTTC. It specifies CASSLVSGRNNEQFF.

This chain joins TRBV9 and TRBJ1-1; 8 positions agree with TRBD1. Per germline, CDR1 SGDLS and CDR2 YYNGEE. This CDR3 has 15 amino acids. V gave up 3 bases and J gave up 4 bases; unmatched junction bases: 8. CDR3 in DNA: TGTGCCAGCAGCGAGACAGGGGTGGGGGGCACTGAAGCTTTCTTT. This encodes CASSETGVGGTEAFF.

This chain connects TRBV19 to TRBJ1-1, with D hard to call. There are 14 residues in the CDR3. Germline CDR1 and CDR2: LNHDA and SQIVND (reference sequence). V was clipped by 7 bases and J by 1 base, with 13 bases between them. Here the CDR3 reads CASMPPDRNTEAFF. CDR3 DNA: TGTGCCAGTATGCCCCCCGATCGGAACACTGAAGCTTTCTTT.